The 29 T cell receptor beta chains reported below all come from one sample, sequenced in a study of blood T cell repertoires in COVID-19. Using immunoSEQ multiplex PCR, the repertoire was profiled, and TCRdb retains in-frame clones only, with some absent. This sample yields over 90,000 clones, of which approximately 80% are seen a single time; about 9% belongs to the top ten. The sequenced sample consisted of peripheral blood. All receptors come from a man aged 55 to 70 with active or convalescent COVID-19.

The chain links TRBV6-2 or TRBV6-3 to TRBJ2-3; TRBD2 is a possible D gene (6 bases). The CDR3 consists of 15 residues. Trimming cost V 2 bases and J 0 bases, with 9 bases left between them. CDR1 is MNHEY, CDR2 SVGEGT, per germline. This chain's CDR3 is CASSYTGTSTDTQYF. CDR3 in DNA: TGTGCCAGCAGTTACACCGGGACTAGCACAGATACGCAGTATTTT.

This chain uses TRBV6-6 with TRBJ2-3, with D possibly being TRBD2 (5 bases). The V gene's germline CDR1 is MNHNY and CDR2 SVGAGI (reference sequence). V shed 5 bases and J shed 3 bases, with 18 bases lying between them. The CDR3 is made up of 16 amino acids. CDR3: CASSRTPLGRTDTQYF. The CDR3 nucleotides are TGTGCCAGCAGTCGAACCCCTTTGGGGAGAACAGATACGCAGTATTTT.

The CDR3 reads CASSSRTGSREQYF. In DNA, the CDR3 is TGTGCCAGCAGTTCCCGGACAGGGTCACGCGAGCAGTACTTC. J is TRBJ2-7 and V is TRBV28; 8 positions match TRBD1. CDR1 is MDHEN, CDR2 SYDVKM, per germline. The CDR3 spans 14 residues. V shed 4 bases, J shed 6 bases, and the junction held 8 bases outside the gene matches.

The chain employs TRBV27 and TRBJ2-3; D possibly corresponds to TRBD1 (6 bases). Trimming took off 7 bases at V and 3 bases at J, with 20 bases between the two ends. Germline V gene sequence: CDR1 MNHEY, CDR2 SMNVEV (reference sequence). This CDR3 is built from 16 residues. CDR3 DNA: TGTGCCAGCAATCCAATCGGGACAACCTTGACAGATACGCAGTATTTT. The encoded protein is CASNPIGTTLTDTQYF.

The CDR3 region is CASSLDRHNEQFF. CDR3 nucleotide sequence: TGTGCCAGCAGTCTAGACAGGCACAATGAGCAGTTCTTC. The genes are TRBV6-5 and TRBJ2-1, with a possible D match to TRBD1 (6 bases). CDR3 size: 13 residues. Per germline, CDR1 MNHEY and CDR2 SVGAGI. Trimming shortened V by 5 bases and J by 5 bases, and 10 bases separated the two germline ends.

This clone was seen only a few times. The rearrangement links TRBV7-9 to TRBJ2-2; TRBD1 might be the D (6 bases). Germline V lookup: CDR1 SEHNR, CDR2 FQNEAQ (reference sequence). The CDR3 has 15 residues. V was clipped by 5 bases and J by 3 bases, with 13 bases between them. CDR3 DNA sequence: TGTGCCAGCAGCCGTACAGGGTTCGACACCGGGGAGCTGTTTTTT. Translation gives CASSRTGFDTGELFF.

V usage is TRBV19 and J usage is TRBJ2-6, with a possible D match to TRBD2 (5 bases). Germline CDR1 reads LNHDA; CDR2 reads SQIVND (reference sequence). CDR3 length: 14 amino acids. Trimming cost V 7 bases and J 4 bases, with 11 bases left between them. As DNA, the CDR3 is TGTGCCAGTACCCCGAGCGGCGGGGCCAACGTCCTGACTTTC. Translated, it gives CASTPSGGANVLTF.

CDR3 amino acids: CASSPQRERSYEQYV. As DNA, the CDR3 is TGTGCCAGCAGCCCCCAGCGGGAGCGGTCCTACGAGCAGTACGTC. The rearrangement uses TRBV3-1 (or the pseudogene TRBV3-2) and TRBJ2-7, with 8 bases matching TRBD2. Germline lookup yields CDR1 LGHDT and CDR2 YNNKEL (reference sequence). With 4 bases clipped from V and 1 base from J, the junction kept 6 bases outside the gene matches. CDR3 length: 15 amino acids.

The chain recombines TRBV7-6 with TRBJ1-1, with D perhaps TRBD1 (6 bases). V shed 1 base and J shed 2 bases, with 11 bases lying between them. Germline V lookup: CDR1 SGHVS, CDR2 FNYEAQ. The CDR3 consists of 15 residues. The CDR3 DNA reads as TGTGCCAGCAGCTTAGAGGGGGGGTTAAACACTGAAGCTTTCTTT. Protein: CASSLEGGLNTEAFF.

This clone was counted only a few times. The V gene is TRBV19, the J gene TRBJ1-2; 7 bases align to TRBD1. The CDR3 is made up of 15 amino acids. V lost 10 bases and J lost 11; bases outside the gene matches: 22. Germline-derived CDR1 and CDR2 are LNHDA and SQIVND (reference sequence). CDR3 DNA sequence: TGTGCCAACCCAACTCGAAAAGGGACAGTGCAAAAATACACCTTC. This translates into CANPTRKGTVQKYTF.

The rearrangement joins TRBV4-1 to TRBJ2-1; 7 bases line up with TRBD2. The CDR3 sequence is 17 residues long. Trimming at V came to 3 bases and at J to 0 bases, leaving 8 bases not matched to a gene. Per the germline V gene, CDR1 is MGHRA and CDR2 is YSYEKL. The CDR3 region is CASSQRTSLSSYNEQFF. The CDR3 DNA reads as TGCGCCAGCAGCCAGCGGACTAGTCTGAGCTCCTACAATGAGCAGTTCTTC.

The table lists this clone with many counts. This chain connects TRBV7-9 to TRBJ2-7, with 7 bases identical to TRBD2. The germline gives CDR1 SEHNR, CDR2 FQNEAQ (reference sequence). The CDR3 is 12 amino acids. V gave up 6 bases and J gave up 6 bases; unmatched junction bases: 5. CDR3 nucleotide sequence: TGTGCCAGCAGTTTTCCGGGGGGCGAGCAGTACGTC. Encoded protein: CASSFPGGEQYV.

The rearrangement links TRBV5-1 to TRBJ2-3, with 7 bases that match TRBD2. Germline CDR1 reads SGHRS; CDR2 reads YFSETQ. The CDR3 covers 15 residues. The trim removed 0 bases at V and 4 bases at J, leaving 5 bases unmatched. CDR3 DNA sequence: TGCGCCAGCAGCTTGGAGGCTAGCGGAGCAGATACGCAGTATTTT. Its protein product is CASSLEASGADTQYF. Using reference TRBV5-1 and TRBJ2-3 for the parts outside the CDR3, the full variable domain is KAGVTQTPRYLIKTRGQQVTLSCSPISGHRSVSWYQQTPGQGLQFLFEYFSETQRNKGNFPGRFSGRQFSNSRSEMNVSTLELGDSALYLCASSLEASGADTQYFGPGTRLTVL.

The gene calls are TRBV7-8 and TRBJ1-1; 7 bases are a match to TRBD1. J lost 5 bases, V lost 1 base, and 7 bases had no gene match. Germline loops: CDR1 SGHVS, CDR2 FQNEAQ. The CDR3 has 15 amino acids. The CDR3 protein is CASSLGGQGETEAFF. CDR3 in DNA: TGTGCCAGCAGCTTAGGGGGGCAGGGGGAGACTGAAGCTTTCTTT.

The V and J genes are TRBV28 and TRBJ2-1; 9 positions match TRBD2. Unmatched junction bases numbered 6, after V lost 3 bases and J lost 6 bases. The CDR3 runs 15 residues. Germline assignment: CDR1 MDHEN and CDR2 SYDVKM. CDR3 region: CASSLLTSGGNEQFF. The DNA for the CDR3 is TGTGCCAGCAGTTTGTTGACTAGCGGAGGCAATGAGCAGTTCTTC. Looking up the rest from reference TRBV28 and TRBJ2-1 gives the full variable domain: DVKVTQSSRYLVKRTGEKVFLECVQDMDHENMFWYRQDPGLGLRLIYFSYDVKMKEKGDIPEGYSVSREKKERFSLILESASTNQTSMYLCASSLLTSGGNEQFFGPGTRLTVL.

This clone was seen just once. V is TRBV4-1 and J is TRBJ1-1, with 7 bases lining up with TRBD1. CDR1 is MGHRA, CDR2 YSYEKL, per germline. This CDR3 spans 16 amino acids. V lost 6 bases to trimming and J lost 2 bases; unmatched junction nucleotides: 12. CDR3 loop: CASSSEGTGANTEAFF. CDR3 DNA: TGCGCCAGCAGTTCTGAGGGAACAGGGGCTAACACTGAAGCTTTCTTT.

The chain links TRBV4-3 to TRBJ1-2; D is ambiguous. Germline loops: CDR1 LGHNA, CDR2 YSLEER. CDR3 length: 15 residues. V was shortened by 2 bases and J by 2 bases, with 12 bases between the two germline ends. CDR3 DNA sequence: TGCGCCAGCAGCCAAACCGAGCGTACAAACTATGGCTACACCTTC. This gives the protein CASSQTERTNYGYTF.

The genes are TRBV27 and TRBJ2-7; tentatively, D is TRBD2 (6 bases). Germline V CDR1 and CDR2: MNHEY, SMNVEV (reference sequence). The V and J ends lost 3 bases and 3 bases respectively, with 12 bases between them. This CDR3 has 14 residues. The CDR3 DNA reads TGTGCCAGCAGTTTGCGGGAAGGCAACTACGAGCAGTACTTC. This codes for CASSLREGNYEQYF.

V and J are TRBV5-4 and TRBJ1-1, with a possible D match to TRBD1 (6 bases). The CDR3 has 14 amino acids. Deletions cut 4 bases from V and 5 bases from J, with 15 bases between. Germline assignment: CDR1 SGHNT and CDR2 YYREEE (reference sequence). The DNA of the CDR3 is TGTGCCAGCAGCCCCCTCGGGGGGGCGACTGAAGCTTTCTTT. It translates to CASSPLGGATEAFF.

The genes are TRBV14 and TRBJ1-3; the D is unclear. CDR1 and CDR2 from the germline V gene are SGHDN and FVKESK. There are 16 residues in the CDR3. V was pared by 0 bases and J by 0 bases, with 9 bases between. The CDR3 protein is CASSQEFPGSGNTIYF. In DNA, the CDR3 is TGTGCCAGCAGCCAAGAATTTCCCGGCTCTGGAAACACCATATATTTT.

The chain links TRBV2 to TRBJ1-2; weak D call: TRBD1 (6 bases). V dropped 6 bases and J dropped 7 bases, with 15 bases sitting between them. The CDR3 totals 13 residues. The germline gives CDR1 SNHLY, CDR2 FYNNEI. The CDR3 reads CASSVQGLLGYTF. CDR3 in DNA: TGTGCCAGCAGCGTACAGGGTTTGCTTGGCTACACCTTC.

V and J are TRBV7-9 and TRBJ1-1; a possible D gene is TRBD1 (5 bases). The CDR3 spans 13 residues. The V gene's germline CDR1 is SEHNR and CDR2 FQNEAQ (reference sequence). V lost 3 bases to trimming and J lost 11 bases, with 16 bases between them. CDR3 sequence reads: CASSLVEGLSAFF. CDR3 nucleotides: TGTGCCAGCAGCTTGGTGGAGGGGCTATCGGCTTTCTTT.

V and J are TRBV6-1 and TRBJ2-1, with TRBD1 matching over 9 bases. The length of the CDR3 is 13 residues. After removal of 2 bases from V and 13 bases from J, the junction contained 6 bases not matched to a gene. CDR1 is MNHNS, CDR2 SASEGT, per germline. CDR3 loop: CASSELPGQGQFF. CDR3 coding DNA: TGTGCCAGCAGTGAACTCCCGGGACAGGGACAGTTCTTC.

This chain joins TRBV11-3 and TRBJ2-7, with D perhaps matching TRBD2 (6 bases). V was trimmed by 5 bases and J by 3 bases, leaving 26 bases between them. Germline V gene data show CDR1 as SGHNT and CDR2 as YENEEA. The CDR3 extends over 18 amino acids. The chain's CDR3 is CASSRRGLRADSNYEQYF. CDR3 nucleotides: TGTGCCAGCAGCCGGCGGGGTTTGCGGGCCGATTCAAACTACGAGCAGTACTTC. Full variable domain (missing parts from reference TRBV11-3 and TRBJ2-7): EAGVVQSPRYKIIEKKQPVAFWCNPISGHNTLYWYLQNLGQGPELLIRYENEEAVDDSQLPKDRFSAERLKGVDSTLKIQPAELGDSAVYLCASSRRGLRADSNYEQYFGPGTRLTVT.

This chain links TRBV3-1 (or the pseudogene TRBV3-2) with TRBJ2-1; TRBD2 matches 7 bases. The J segment lost 7 bases and the V segment lost 0 bases, leaving 12 bases of the junction unmatched. Germline V gene data show CDR1 as LGHDT and CDR2 as YNNKEL (reference sequence). CDR3 length: 17 amino acids. CDR3 DNA: TGTGCCAGCAGCCAAGATAATAGCGGGCCCATTTGGAATGAGCAGTTCTTC. Translation: CASSQDNSGPIWNEQFF.

V gene TRBV5-1 combines with J gene TRBJ1-4; D unclear. The CDR3 spans 14 residues. Trimming took off 5 bases at V and 8 bases at J, with 16 bases between the two ends. CDR1 is SGHRS, CDR2 YFSETQ, per germline. CDR3 nucleotide sequence: TGCGCCAGCAGTTCTCAGGAGGAGGGAGAAAAACTGTTTTTT. Residues: CASSSQEEGEKLFF.

The V and J genes are TRBV6-5 and TRBJ2-1; a possible D gene is TRBD2 (6 bases). The V end was cut by 6 bases, the J end by 4 bases, with 13 bases between. CDR3 length: 14 residues. Germline V gene lookup returns CDR1 MNHEY and CDR2 SVGAGI. The CDR3 loop is CASSLVGTYNEQFF. DNA for the CDR3: TGTGCCAGCAGCCTCGTGGGGACTTACAATGAGCAGTTCTTC.

The rearrangement uses TRBV12-3 or TRBV12-4 and TRBJ1-5; D remains unclear. The CDR3 extends over 13 amino acids. Trimming removed 3 bases from V and 2 bases from J, with 5 bases in between. The CDR3 nucleotides are TGTGCCAGCAGTTTTGCGGGCAATCAGCCCCAGCATTTT. Translating it yields CASSFAGNQPQHF.

The chain is built from TRBV5-1 and TRBJ2-5; 8 bases align to TRBD2. The CDR3 is 14 amino acids. V lost 1 base, J lost 4 bases, and 3 bases stayed unmatched. Germline CDR1 SGHRS, CDR2 YFSETQ. Here the CDR3 DNA reads TGCGCCAGCAGCTTGAATGCGGGGGGAGAGACCCAGTACTTC. Its translation: CASSLNAGGETQYF.